One and the same sample provided the 10 T cell receptor beta chains below, sequenced in a study of CD8 T cells in Susac syndrome. Random hexamers primed reverse transcription of about 0.5 to 1 ug RNA. TCRdb reprocessed the immunoSEQ multiplex PCR reads via MiXCR and lists one record per CDR3 protein. This table has 130,000 or so distinct CDR3 sequences, approximately 89% appearing once. Sequenced: CD8+ T cells from PBMCs. These receptors originate from a human donor with multiple sclerosis.

This chain links TRBV6-2 or TRBV6-3 with TRBJ2-1, with D uncertain. V lost 5 bases to trimming and J lost 8 bases, with 10 bases between them. This CDR3 region has 12 residues. Germline loops: CDR1 MNHEY, CDR2 SVGEGT. Here the CDR3 DNA reads TGTGCCAGCAGTATCCTGGGGTATGAGCAGTTCTTC. Translated, it gives CASSILGYEQFF.

V usage is TRBV2 and J usage is TRBJ2-2, with D tentatively TRBD1 (5 bases). V dropped 6 bases and J dropped 7 bases, with 24 bases sitting between them. CDR1 is SNHLY and CDR2 is FYNNEI in the germline V gene. This CDR3 is built from 17 residues. The CDR3 DNA reads as TGTGCCAGCAGGGGTACTTTAAGGGGCAATGAGGACGGGGAGCTGTTTTTT. Translation: CASRGTLRGNEDGELFF. Full variable domain (remainder filled in from reference TRBV2 and TRBJ2-2): EPEVTQTPSHQVTQMGQEVILRCVPISNHLYFYWYRQILGQKVEFLVSFYNNEISEKSEIFDDQFSVERPDGSNFTLKIRSTKLEDSAMYFCASRGTLRGNEDGELFFGEGSRLTVL.

The J gene is TRBJ2-7, the V gene TRBV29-1; weak D call: TRBD2 (5 bases). Trimming shortened V by 2 bases and J by 5 bases, and 16 bases separated the two germline ends. This CDR3 comprises 14 residues. The germline CDR1 and CDR2 sequences are SQVTM and ANQGSEA. Here the CDR3 reads CSVEIGGGFHEQYF. In nucleotides, the CDR3 is TGCAGCGTTGAAATAGGAGGAGGTTTTCACGAGCAGTACTTC.

The J gene is TRBJ1-1, the V gene TRBV27; D is uncertain. V lost 3 bases, J lost 3 bases, and 11 bases lay in between. The CDR3 is 14 amino acids. CDR1 is MNHEY, CDR2 SMNVEV, per germline (reference sequence). CDR3 bases: TGTGCCAGCAGTTTGTCGGGGAAGTACACTGAAGCTTTCTTT. Translated: CASSLSGKYTEAFF.

V and J are TRBV29-1 and TRBJ2-2; D ambiguous. From germline, CDR1 is SQVTM and CDR2 ANQGSEA. This CDR3 spans 10 amino acids. CDR3 amino acids: CSALAGELFF. Here the CDR3 DNA reads TGCAGTGCCCTTGCCGGGGAGCTGTTTTTT.

The V call is TRBV29-1, the J call TRBJ2-5, with 7 bases fitting TRBD2. CDR1 SQVTM and CDR2 ANQGSEA come from the germline V gene. The CDR3 is 12 amino acids. V lost 8 bases, J lost 5 bases, and 8 bases stayed unmatched. The CDR3 sequence: CSHSGNEETQYF. CDR3 in DNA: TGCAGCCACAGCGGGAATGAGGAGACCCAGTACTTC.

This chain connects TRBV5-6 to TRBJ1-2; D not certain. Germline CDR1 SGHDT, CDR2 YYEEEE. The CDR3 loop spans 11 amino acids. Trimming took off 6 bases at V and 4 bases at J, with 7 bases between the two ends. Here the CDR3 reads CASTTTYGYTF. The CDR3 coding sequence is TGTGCCAGCACCACTACCTATGGCTACACCTTC.

This chain's CDR3 is CASSYSPAQGYTF. CDR3 nucleotide sequence: TGTGCCAGCAGTTACTCGCCGGCCCAGGGCTACACCTTC. The chain carries TRBV27 and TRBJ1-2, with D unclear. The germline V gene has CDR1 MNHEY and CDR2 SMNVEV (reference sequence). CDR3 length: 13 amino acids. Trimming took off 4 bases at V and 8 bases at J, with 14 bases between the two ends.

The J gene is TRBJ2-1, the V gene TRBV27; 10 positions match TRBD2. Per germline, CDR1 MNHEY and CDR2 SMNVEV (reference sequence). CDR3 length: 12 residues. V lost 8 bases to trimming and J lost 12 bases; unmatched junction nucleotides: 7. The CDR3 sequence is CASLNLAGAQFF. Written as DNA, the CDR3 is TGTGCCAGCCTAAACCTAGCGGGAGCGCAGTTCTTC.

The gene calls are TRBV19 and TRBJ2-3; a weak D match, TRBD2 (5 bases). The length of the CDR3 is 14 residues. Germline CDR1 and CDR2: LNHDA and SQIVND (reference sequence). V was cut by 6 bases and J by 6 bases, with 16 bases left in between. This chain's CDR3 is CASSPTPGGDTQYF. CDR3 nucleotide sequence: TGTGCCAGTAGCCCCACCCCCGGAGGTGATACGCAGTATTTT.